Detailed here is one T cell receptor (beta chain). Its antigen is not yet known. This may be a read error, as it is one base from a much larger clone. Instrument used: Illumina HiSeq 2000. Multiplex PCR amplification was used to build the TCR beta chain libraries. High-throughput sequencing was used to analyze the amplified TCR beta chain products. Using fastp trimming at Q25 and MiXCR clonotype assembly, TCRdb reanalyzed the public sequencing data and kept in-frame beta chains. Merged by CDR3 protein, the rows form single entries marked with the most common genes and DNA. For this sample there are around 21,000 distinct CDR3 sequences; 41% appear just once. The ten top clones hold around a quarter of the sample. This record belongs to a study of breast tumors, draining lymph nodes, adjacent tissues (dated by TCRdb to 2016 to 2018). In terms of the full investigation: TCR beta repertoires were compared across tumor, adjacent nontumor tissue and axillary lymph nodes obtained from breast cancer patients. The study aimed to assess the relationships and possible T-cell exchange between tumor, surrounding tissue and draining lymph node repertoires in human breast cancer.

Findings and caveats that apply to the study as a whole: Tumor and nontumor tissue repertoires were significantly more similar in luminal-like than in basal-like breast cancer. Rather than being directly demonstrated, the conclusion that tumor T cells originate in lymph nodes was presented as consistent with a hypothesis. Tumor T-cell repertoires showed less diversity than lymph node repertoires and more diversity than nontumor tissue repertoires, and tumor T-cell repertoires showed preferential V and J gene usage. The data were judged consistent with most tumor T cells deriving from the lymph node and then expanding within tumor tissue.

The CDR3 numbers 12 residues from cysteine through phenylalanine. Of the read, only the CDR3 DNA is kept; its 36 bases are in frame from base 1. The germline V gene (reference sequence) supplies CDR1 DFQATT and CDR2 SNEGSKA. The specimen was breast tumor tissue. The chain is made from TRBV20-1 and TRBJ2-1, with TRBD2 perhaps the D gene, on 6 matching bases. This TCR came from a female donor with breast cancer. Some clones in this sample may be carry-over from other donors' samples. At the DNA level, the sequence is TGCAGTGCCCGGGACGGACTAAATGAGCCGTTCTTC. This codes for CSARDGLNEPFF.